The rows below give T cell receptor beta chains drawn from one sample of a study of OX40 agonist ivuxolimab in advanced cancers. The repertoire was sequenced with immunoSEQ multiplex PCR; TCRdb's copy has only in-frame clones and lacks some. This sample has around 110,000 clones, with over 75% found just once. The sequences come from CD4+ or CD8+ T cells sorted from blood, collected in a trial of the OX40 agonist ivuxolimab. Receptors were obtained from an adult with an advanced solid tumor such as melanoma, head and neck, liver or kidney cancer. Both conserved end residues are part of each CDR3. D genes are given only for firm matches. The listing skips clone size in some rows; elsewhere it reads once, few, many or a size class.

CDR3nt,CDR3aa,j_gene,d_gene,abundance,v_gene
TGTGCCAGCAGCTTAGGGCCGGGGGGTCTAAACCAAGAGACCCAGTACTTC,CASSLGPGGLNQETQYF,TRBJ2-5,TRBD2,.,TRBV7-2
TGTGCCAGCAGCGCCGACTCTGTGGCATCGTACGAGCAGTACTTC,CASSADSVASYEQYF,TRBJ2-7,.,.,TRBV7-2
TGTGCCAGCAGCTTGACAGGGCCCTACGAGCAGTACTTC,CASSLTGPYEQYF,TRBJ2-7,TRBD1,.,TRBV7-2
TGTGCCAGCAGCTTAGGGTACAGGGGGCACAGTCAGCCCCAGCATTTT,CASSLGYRGHSQPQHF,TRBJ1-5,TRBD1,few,TRBV7-9
TGCGCCAGCTCCGGGGGGACAGGGGGCTCCGAGCAGTACTTC,CASSGGTGGSEQYF,TRBJ2-7,TRBD1,.,TRBV5-1
TGCGCCAGCAGTGATCAGGGCTTGGGCACTGAAGCTTTCTTT,CASSDQGLGTEAFF,TRBJ1-1,.,once,TRBV10-2
TGTGCCAGCAGCTACAACAGGGGGGGGAAAGAGACCCAGTACTTC,CASSYNRGGKETQYF,TRBJ2-5,.,.,TRBV7-2
TGTGCCAGCCAGAAGGGACTAGAGGGCATTCAGTACTTC,CASQKGLEGIQYF,TRBJ2-4,TRBD2,.,TRBV2
TGTGCCAGCAGCGCCCGGACAGGGACCAGCACAGATACGCAGTATTTT,CASSARTGTSTDTQYF,TRBJ2-3,TRBD1,.,TRBV9
TGTGCCAGTAGTTCGGCCTACCCTGGAAACACCATATATTTT,CASSSAYPGNTIYF,TRBJ1-3,.,.,TRBV19
TGTGCCAGCAGTCAGGGATATGGCTACACCTTC,CASSQGYGYTF,TRBJ1-2,.,.,TRBV7-2
TGTGCCTGGGGTTTCAACGAAAAACTGTTTTTT,CAWGFNEKLFF,TRBJ1-4,.,.,TRBV30
TGTGCCAGCAGCTTCAGGGGGCCGGGCTACACCTTC,CASSFRGPGYTF,TRBJ1-2,TRBD1,.,TRBV11-3
TGTGCCAGCAGTTTAAGTGACCCCGAGACCCAGTACTTC,CASSLSDPETQYF,TRBJ2-5,.,.,TRBV28
TGTGCCAGCAGCACCTGGACTAGCGGGAAAGAGACCCAGTACTTC,CASSTWTSGKETQYF,TRBJ2-5,TRBD2,.,TRBV11-2
TGTGCCAGCAGCTCCCGGACAGGAGCTAATGAAAAACTGTTTTTT,CASSSRTGANEKLFF,TRBJ1-4,TRBD1,.,TRBV5-4
TGTGCCAGCAGTTCCCAAGGGGGGGACCAGCCCCAGCATTTT,CASSSQGGDQPQHF,TRBJ1-5,.,.,TRBV28
TGCGCCAGCAGCCAAGATTCGGGAGTCCAAGAGACCCAGTACTTC,CASSQDSGVQETQYF,TRBJ2-5,.,few,TRBV4-3
TGTGCCAGCAGCTTAGATATTACTGGAAACACCATATATTTT,CASSLDITGNTIYF,TRBJ1-3,.,.,TRBV7-2
TGCGCCAGCAGCCAGGACGGCGACTATGGCTACACCTTC,CASSQDGDYGYTF,TRBJ1-2,.,once,TRBV5-1